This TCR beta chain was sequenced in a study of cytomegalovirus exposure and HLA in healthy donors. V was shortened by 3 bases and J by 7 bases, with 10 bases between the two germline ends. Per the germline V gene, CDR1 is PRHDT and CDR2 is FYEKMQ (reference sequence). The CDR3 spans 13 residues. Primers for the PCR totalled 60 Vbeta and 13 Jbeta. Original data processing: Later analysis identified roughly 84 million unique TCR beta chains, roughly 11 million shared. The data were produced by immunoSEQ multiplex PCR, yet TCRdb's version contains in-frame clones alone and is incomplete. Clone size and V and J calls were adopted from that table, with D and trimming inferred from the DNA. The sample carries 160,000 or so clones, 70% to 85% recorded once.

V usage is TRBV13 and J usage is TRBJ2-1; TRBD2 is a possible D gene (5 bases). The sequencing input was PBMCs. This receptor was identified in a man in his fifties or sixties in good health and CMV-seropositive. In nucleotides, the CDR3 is TGTGCCAGCAGCTTTTCTGGGGAGAATGAGCAGTTCTTC. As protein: CASSFSGENEQFF.